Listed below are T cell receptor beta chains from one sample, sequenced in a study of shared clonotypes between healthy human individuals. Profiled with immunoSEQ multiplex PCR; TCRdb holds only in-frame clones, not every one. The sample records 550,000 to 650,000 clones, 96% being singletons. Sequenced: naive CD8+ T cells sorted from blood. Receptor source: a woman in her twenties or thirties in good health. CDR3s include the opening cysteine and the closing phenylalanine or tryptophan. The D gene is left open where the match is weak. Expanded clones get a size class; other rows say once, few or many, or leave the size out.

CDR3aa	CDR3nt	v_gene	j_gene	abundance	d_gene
CASSRRFETQYF	TGTGCCAGCAGCCGCAGGTTTGAGACCCAGTACTTC	TRBV7-9	TRBJ2-5	NA	NA
CASSIWSSEQETQYF	TGTGCCAGTAGTATCTGGAGTAGCGAACAAGAGACCCAGTACTTC	TRBV19	TRBJ2-5	once	NA
CASSVSGDEQFF	TGTGCCAGCAGTGTTAGTGGCGATGAGCAGTTCTTC	TRBV2	TRBJ2-1	NA	NA
CASSLWGSGGDGGDEQFF	TGCGCCAGCAGCTTGTGGGGATCGGGCGGGGATGGGGGCGATGAGCAGTTCTTC	TRBV5-1	TRBJ2-1	NA	NA
CASSKWTYNEQFF	TGTGCCAGCAGCAAATGGACTTACAATGAGCAGTTCTTC	TRBV7-3	TRBJ2-1	NA	NA
CARQQGASGATEAFF	TGTGCCAGACAGCAGGGGGCGAGCGGGGCCACTGAAGCTTTCTTT	TRBV6-5	TRBJ1-1	NA	TRBD1
CASGRPQHF	TGTGCCAGCGGCCGGCCCCAGCATTTT	TRBV27	TRBJ1-5	NA	NA
CASGTQKGNTIYF	TGTGCCAGCGGTACTCAAAAAGGAAACACCATATATTTT	TRBV27	TRBJ1-3	NA	NA
CASSLGGRTSYEQYF	TGTGCCAGCAGCTTAGGGGGGCGAACCTCCTACGAGCAGTACTTC	TRBV13	TRBJ2-7	NA	NA
CASSSTGTRRASTDTQYF	TGTGCCAGCAGCTCAACCGGGACTAGGAGGGCTAGCACAGATACGCAGTATTTT	TRBV7-9	TRBJ2-3	NA	TRBD2